The rows below give T cell receptor beta chains drawn from one sample of a study of identical twins. TCRdb ran MiXCR on the 5' RACE reads and lists one entry per CDR3 protein. The profile shows approximately 620,000 distinct CDR3 sequences, 8.6% of them singletons. This same sample was also taken into another study, of yellow fever vaccine responses in identical twins.

Source material: PBMCs. These receptors were collected from a woman under 30 in good health. Both conserved end residues are part of each CDR3. Fields, in order: J gene, V gene, clone size, D gene, CDR3 protein, CDR3 DNA. D genes are given only for firm matches. Only some rows state a clone size, as once, few, many or a class for expanded clones.

TRBJ2-3 TRBV20-1 . . CSASWGDGTDTKYF .
TRBJ2-7 TRBV25-1 many . CASRYTTGSSYEQYF TGTGCCAGCAGATATACGACAGGAAGCTCCTACGAGCAGTACTTC
TRBJ2-7 TRBV20-1 . . CSARDESRSLGEQYF TGCAGTGCTAGAGATGAAAGCAGGAGTCTCGGCGAGCAGTACTTC
TRBJ2-7 TRBV9 few TRBD2 CASSAATSGGPTYEQYF TGTGCCAGCAGCGCTGCCACTAGCGGGGGCCCTACCTACGAGCAGTACTTC
TRBJ2-3 TRBV4-1 many . CASSQELQRPTDTQYF TGCGCCAGCAGCCAAGAACTCCAGCGACCCACAGATACGCAGTATTTT
TRBJ2-2 TRBV24-1 few TRBD2 CATSESGGVPGELFF TGTGCCACCAGTGAAAGTGGGGGGGTCCCCGGGGAGCTGTTTTTT
TRBJ1-4 TRBV14 . TRBD1 CASSRQTGTTNEKLFF TGTGCCAGCAGCCGCCAGACAGGGACAACTAATGAAAAACTGTTTTTT
TRBJ2-2 TRBV5-1 many TRBD1 CASTNRGRGTGELFF TGCGCCAGCACGAACAGGGGGCGAGGCACCGGGGAGCTGTTTTTT
TRBJ2-3 TRBV10-3 . TRBD1 CAISNRGDDTQYF TGTGCCATCAGTAACAGGGGCGACGATACGCAGTATTTT
TRBJ1-5 TRBV15 many . CATSRAGAGVDQPQHF TGTGCCACCAGCAGAGCGGGGGCAGGGGTAGATCAGCCCCAGCATTTT
TRBJ2-7 TRBV10-3 . . CAISEAPSSYEQYF TGTGCCATCAGTGAGGCTCCGAGCTCCTACGAGCAGTACTTC
TRBJ2-7 TRBV9 . . CASSPQEDEQYF TGTGCCAGCAGCCCCCAAGAAGACGAGCAGTACTTC
TRBJ2-4 TRBV7-2 . . CASSLGLRVAKNIQYF TGTGCCAGCAGCTTAGGACTGAGGGTAGCCAAAAACATTCAGTACTTC
TRBJ2-7 TRBV20-1 . . CSSTDPEYYEQYF TGCAGCTCTACCGACCCCGAGTACTACGAGCAGTACTTC
TRBJ1-1 TRBV27 . . CASSSRGQNTEAFF TGTGCCAGCAGTTCCCGGGGACAGAACACTGAAGCTTTCTTT
TRBJ2-7 TRBV29-1 . . CSVEKEAYEQYF TGCAGCGTTGAGAAGGAGGCCTACGAGCAGTACTTC
TRBJ2-7 TRBV12-3/TRBV12-4 few . CASSLALQTDRNEQYF TGTGCCAGCAGTTTGGCTCTGCAGACAGATAGAAACGAGCAGTACTTC
TRBJ2-1 TRBV6-5 many TRBD2 CASTSWEGYTNEQFF TGTGCCAGCACTTCTTGGGAGGGGTATACGAATGAGCAGTTCTTC